This T cell receptor (beta chain) emerged from a study of OX40 agonist ivuxolimab in advanced cancers. Study context: Roughly two fifths of patients had received prior checkpoint inhibitor therapy.

Study-wide results and caveats: The average count of expanded clones was higher among CD8+ T cells than among CD4+.

CDR1 is SGHTA and CDR2 is FQGNSA in the germline V gene. This CDR3 is 15 amino acids long. V shed 3 bases and J 5 bases; nucleotides not matched to a gene: 5. Assay: immunoSEQ multiplex PCR; the TCRdb copy retains only in-frame clones and omits some. Of some 66,000 clones listed, under 85% are singletons. About this clone itself: Its target is not known.

The sequence was collected from an adult with an advanced solid tumor such as melanoma, head and neck, liver or kidney cancer. The sample was CD4+ or CD8+ T cells sorted from blood, taken in a trial of the OX40 agonist ivuxolimab. The chain is built from TRBV7-2 and TRBJ2-2, with TRBD2 matching over 8 bases. This CDR3 is CASSLGGRTTGELFF. In DNA form, the CDR3 reads TGTGCCAGCAGCTTGGGCGGGAGGACGACCGGGGAGCTGTTTTTT.